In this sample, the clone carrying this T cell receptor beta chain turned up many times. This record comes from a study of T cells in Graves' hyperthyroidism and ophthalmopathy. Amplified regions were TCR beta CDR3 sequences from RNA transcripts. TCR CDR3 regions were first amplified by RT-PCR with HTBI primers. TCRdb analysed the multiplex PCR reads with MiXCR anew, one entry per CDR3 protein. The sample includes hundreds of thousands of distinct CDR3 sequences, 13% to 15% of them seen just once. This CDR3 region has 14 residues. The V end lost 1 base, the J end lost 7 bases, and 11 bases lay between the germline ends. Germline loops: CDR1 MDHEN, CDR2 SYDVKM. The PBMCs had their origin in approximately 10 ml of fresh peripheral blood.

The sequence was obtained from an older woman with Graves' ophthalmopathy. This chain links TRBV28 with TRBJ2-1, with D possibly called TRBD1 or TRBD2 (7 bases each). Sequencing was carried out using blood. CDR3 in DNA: TGTGCCAGCAGTTTATCAGGGGGAGGGAATGAGCAGTTCTTC. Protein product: CASSLSGGGNEQFF.